The 2 T cell receptor beta chains below were found in one sample sequenced in a study of T cell changes during pregnancy in multiple sclerosis. TCRdb keeps only in-frame clones here, not all; method: immunoSEQ multiplex PCR. The sample consists of about 60,000 clones, 80% to 95% of them appearing once. Here the sequenced sample was peripheral blood, taken in the first trimester of pregnancy. Source of these receptors: a female donor with multiple sclerosis, enrolled in a pregnancy study.

The chain couples TRBV7-2 to TRBJ1-4, with D tentatively TRBD1 (6 bases). The ends were cut back, 1 base at V and 11 bases at J, with 17 bases in the middle. The CDR3 runs 15 residues. Germline-derived CDR1 and CDR2 are SGHTA and FQGNSA. The CDR3 sequence is CASSLEGGIGDKLFF. DNA of the CDR3: TGTGCCAGCAGCTTAGAGGGGGGGATAGGTGATAAACTGTTTTTT.

This clone was counted between two and nine times. This rearrangement joins TRBV19 to TRBJ1-1, with D perhaps matching TRBD1 (6 bases). Germline CDR1 and CDR2: LNHDA and SQIVND (reference sequence). Trimming shortened V by 7 bases and J by 2 bases, and 11 bases separated the two germline ends. The CDR3 consists of 13 residues. CDR3 region: CASTGHSNTEAFF. CDR3 DNA: TGTGCCAGTACGGGACACTCTAACACTGAAGCTTTCTTT.